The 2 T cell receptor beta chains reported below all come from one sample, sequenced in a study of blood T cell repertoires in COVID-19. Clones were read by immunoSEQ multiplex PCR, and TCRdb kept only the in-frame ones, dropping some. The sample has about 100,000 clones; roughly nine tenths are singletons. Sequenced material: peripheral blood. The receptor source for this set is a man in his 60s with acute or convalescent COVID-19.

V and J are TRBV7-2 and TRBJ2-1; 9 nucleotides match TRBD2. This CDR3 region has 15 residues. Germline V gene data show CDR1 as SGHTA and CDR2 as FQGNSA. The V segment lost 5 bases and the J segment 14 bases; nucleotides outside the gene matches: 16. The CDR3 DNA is TGTGCCAGCAGCATCACTAGCGGGCCAAGCGGGGGGAAGTTCTTC. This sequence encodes CASSITSGPSGGKFF.

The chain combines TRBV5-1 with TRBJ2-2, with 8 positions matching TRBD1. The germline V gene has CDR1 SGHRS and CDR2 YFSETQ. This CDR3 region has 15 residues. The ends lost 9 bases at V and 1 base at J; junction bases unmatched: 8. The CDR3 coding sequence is TGCGCCACCAAAACCGGGACAGGGAACACCGGGGAGCTGTTTTTT. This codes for CATKTGTGNTGELFF.